One sample yielded the 16 T cell receptor beta chains listed below, sequenced in a study of T cell responses to AZD1222 COVID-19 vaccine. Method: immunoSEQ multiplex PCR; TCRdb's copy keeps in-frame clones and lacks some. This sample has 120,000 to 150,000 clones, with about nine tenths found just once. The sample here was peripheral blood, taken on day 0 of MenACWY control vaccination. The receptors were sampled from an adult in good health.

Only a few counts were recorded for this clone. The rearrangement uses TRBV27 and TRBJ1-2, with D perhaps matching TRBD1 (5 bases). CDR1 is MNHEY, CDR2 SMNVEV, per germline (reference sequence). V lost 8 bases to trimming and J lost 3 bases, with 16 bases between them. This CDR3 has 14 amino acids. This CDR3 reads CASRTFRADYGYTF. DNA for the CDR3: TGTGCCAGCCGCACGTTCAGGGCGGACTATGGCTACACCTTC.

This clone was observed once. The rearrangement links TRBV5-1 to TRBJ2-3; either TRBD1 or TRBD2 may fit D (6 bases each). The V gene lost 5 bases and the J gene lost 5 bases, with 21 bases spanning the gap. The CDR3 consists of 16 residues. The V gene's germline CDR1 is SGHRS and CDR2 YFSETQ. The CDR3 is CASSLEGGRSRDTQYF. CDR3 sequence (DNA): TGCGCCAGCAGTTTAGAAGGGGGGAGGAGTCGAGATACGCAGTATTTT.

The rearrangement links TRBV11-2 to TRBJ2-7, with D maybe TRBD2 (6 bases). The length of the CDR3 is 15 residues. Trimming pared 5 bases from V and 0 bases from J, leaving 14 bases between. CDR1 is SGHAT, CDR2 FQNNGV, per germline. CDR3 protein: CASSLWFSGSYEQYF. Written as DNA, the CDR3 is TGTGCCAGCAGCCTGTGGTTTAGCGGCTCCTACGAGCAGTACTTC.

The chain has TRBV3-1 (or the pseudogene TRBV3-2) and TRBJ2-2; the D gene is possibly TRBD2 (6 bases). Trimming left V 0 bases short and J 8 bases short, with 13 bases between. CDR3 length: 15 residues. The germline V gene encodes CDR1 LGHDT and CDR2 YNNKEL (reference sequence). The DNA of the CDR3 is TGTGCCAGCAGCCAAGATCTCAGGCGGGGTGGGGAGCTGTTTTTT. Translation gives CASSQDLRRGGELFF.

The chain carries TRBV20-1 and TRBJ1-2; D unclear. The V end was cut by 6 bases, the J end by 2 bases, with 7 bases between. The germline gives CDR1 DFQATT, CDR2 SNEGSKA (reference sequence). The CDR3 is 11 amino acids. In nucleotides, the CDR3 is TGCAGTGCGCCACCGAACTATGGCTACACCTTC. Its translation: CSAPPNYGYTF.

This chain links TRBV7-8 with TRBJ2-2; D call uncertain. The V end was cut by 3 bases, the J end by 9 bases, with 5 bases between. This CDR3 spans 11 amino acids. Germline CDR1 is SGHVS and CDR2 is FQNEAQ. CDR3 sequence: CASSFRWELFF. The CDR3 bases are TGTGCCAGCAGCTTTAGGTGGGAGCTGTTTTTT.

This clone was recorded only once. This chain connects TRBV28 to TRBJ1-6; D gene uncertain. Trimming removed 6 bases from V and 6 bases from J, with 21 bases in between. Germline CDR1 is MDHEN and CDR2 is SYDVKM. CDR3 length: 17 amino acids. The CDR3 nucleotides read TGTGCCAGCAGCAACGCCGGCCCCGGGTCCGGTAATTCACCCCTCCACTTT. It yields the protein CASSNAGPGSGNSPLHF.

CDR3: CASSPDGHNEQFF. For the CDR3, the DNA is TGTGCCAGCAGCCCGGACGGTCATAATGAGCAGTTCTTC. The gene calls are TRBV7-3 and TRBJ2-1; D remains ambiguous. Trimming pared 5 bases from V and 7 bases from J, leaving 12 bases between. The CDR3 is made up of 13 amino acids. From germline, CDR1 is SGHTA and CDR2 FQGTGA.

The chain combines TRBV18 with TRBJ1-5, with D possibly TRBD1 on 5 matching bases. The CDR3 runs 13 residues. Germline V gene data show CDR1 as KGHSH and CDR2 as LQKENI. V lost 5 bases and J lost 7, with 12 bases in between. The CDR3 sequence is CASSVGDRQPQHF. The CDR3 DNA follows: TGTGCCAGCTCAGTAGGGGATCGGCAGCCCCAGCATTTT. The whole variable domain, filled in from reference TRBV18 and TRBJ1-5, reads NAGVMQNPRHLVRRRGQEARLRCSPMKGHSHVYWYRQLPEEGLKFMVYLQKENIIDESGMPKERFSAEFPKEGPSILRIQQVVRGDSAAYFCASSVGDRQPQHFGDGTRLSIL.

This chain connects TRBV10-3 to TRBJ1-1; TRBD1 agrees at 9 bases. The CDR3 is made up of 13 amino acids. V shed 6 bases and J 3 bases; nucleotides not matched to a gene: 2. Looked up from germline, CDR1 is ENHRY and CDR2 is SYGVKD. The CDR3 DNA sequence: TGTGCCATCAGAAACAGGGGGCACACTGAAGCTTTCTTT. Protein product: CAIRNRGHTEAFF.

The chain is built from TRBV3-1 (or the pseudogene TRBV3-2) and TRBJ2-5; 9 nucleotides align to TRBD2. This CDR3 has 15 residues. V gave up 1 base and J gave up 5 bases; unmatched junction bases: 5. The germline V gene has CDR1 LGHDT and CDR2 YNNKEL (reference sequence). The CDR3 loop reads CASSQGGGGAETQYF. The CDR3 coding sequence is TGTGCCAGCAGCCAAGGAGGCGGGGGGGCGGAGACCCAGTACTTC.

The chain combines TRBV4-1 with TRBJ2-3, with 8 bases that match TRBD1. Germline loops: CDR1 MGHRA, CDR2 YSYEKL. This CDR3 contains 17 residues. Trimming took 4 bases from V and 0 from J; bases not matched to a gene: 9. The CDR3 region is CASSPQRTGTSTDTQYF. The CDR3 bases are TGCGCCAGCAGCCCTCAGAGGACAGGGACTAGCACAGATACGCAGTATTTT.

The rearrangement links TRBV5-1 to TRBJ1-2, with 7 nucleotides matching TRBD1. Germline-derived CDR1 and CDR2 are SGHRS and YFSETQ. This CDR3 comprises 16 residues. V gave up 0 bases and J gave up 8 bases; unmatched junction bases: 13. The CDR3 DNA sequence: TGCGCCAGCAGCTTGGCCGTAACGTACAGGGGAGACGGCTACACCTTC. Protein product: CASSLAVTYRGDGYTF.

The rearrangement uses TRBV6-1 and TRBJ1-2, with D tentatively TRBD1 (5 bases). Germline CDR1 MNHNS, CDR2 SASEGT. Trimming took 1 base from V and 1 from J, leaving 10 bases between them. The CDR3 has 15 residues. The CDR3 region is CASSEGGALNYGYTF. CDR3 in DNA: TGTGCCAGCAGTGAAGGAGGGGCCCTTAACTATGGCTACACCTTC.

This CDR3 is CASSLRTGPNYGYTF. The CDR3 DNA follows: TGTGCCAGCAGCTTAAGGACGGGCCCTAACTATGGCTACACCTTC. The chain recombines TRBV4-2 with TRBJ1-2; D not resolved. V was trimmed by 5 bases and J by 0 bases, leaving 13 bases between them. Germline V CDR1 and CDR2: LGHNA, YNFKEQ. This CDR3 has 15 amino acids.

This clone was seen a single time. This rearrangement joins TRBV27 to TRBJ1-5; a possible D gene is TRBD1 (6 bases). Germline assignment: CDR1 MNHEY and CDR2 SMNVEV (reference sequence). The CDR3 contains 17 residues. V shed 8 bases and J shed 4 bases, with 24 bases lying between them. This CDR3 is CASWNRTVGLGNQPQHF. CDR3 DNA: TGTGCCAGCTGGAACCGGACAGTGGGTTTGGGGAATCAGCCCCAGCATTTT.